This T cell receptor (beta chain) was sequenced for a study of metastatic and nonmetastatic thyroid tumors. This CDR3 spans 15 amino acids. Germline values: CDR1 MNHNS, CDR2 SASEGT. V lost 5 bases and J lost 4, with 17 bases in between. TCRdb reanalyzed the PCR reads with MiXCR. The top ten hold roughly 40% of the sample, which has approximately 7,600 clones, approximately 40% seen once. Patients were all untreated before their thyroid surgery. By sample share, this clone is large. The identical CDR3 is also encoded by other nucleotide sequences in the sample. The sample taken for sequencing was tumor tissue. The rearrangement joins TRBV6-1 to TRBJ1-2; perhaps TRBD1 as D (6 bases). The receptor was derived from a female donor with papillary thyroid cancer or a benign thyroid nodule (not recorded which). Some clones in this sample may be carry-over from other donors' samples. DNA for the CDR3: TGTGCCAGCAGTTCCGGACAGACCTCATCCTATGGCTACACCTTC. Encoded protein: CASSSGQTSSYGYTF.